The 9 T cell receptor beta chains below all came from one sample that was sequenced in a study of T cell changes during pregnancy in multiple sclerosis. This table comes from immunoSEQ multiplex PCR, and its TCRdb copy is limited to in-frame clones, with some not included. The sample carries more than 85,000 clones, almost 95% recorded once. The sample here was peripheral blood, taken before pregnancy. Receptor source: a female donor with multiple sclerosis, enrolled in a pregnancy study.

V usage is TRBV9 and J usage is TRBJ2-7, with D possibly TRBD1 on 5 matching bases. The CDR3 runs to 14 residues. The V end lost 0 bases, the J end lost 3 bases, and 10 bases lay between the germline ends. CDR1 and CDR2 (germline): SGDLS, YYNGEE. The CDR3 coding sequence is TGTGCCAGCAGCGTAGCTGGGGCAGGCTACGAGCAGTACTTC. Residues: CASSVAGAGYEQYF.

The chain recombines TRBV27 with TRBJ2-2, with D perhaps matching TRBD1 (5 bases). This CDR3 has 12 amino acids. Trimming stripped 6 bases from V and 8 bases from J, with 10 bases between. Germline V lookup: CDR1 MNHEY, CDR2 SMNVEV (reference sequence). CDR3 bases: TGTGCCAGCAGGGAACAGGCTGGGGAGCTGTTTTTT. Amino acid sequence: CASREQAGELFF.

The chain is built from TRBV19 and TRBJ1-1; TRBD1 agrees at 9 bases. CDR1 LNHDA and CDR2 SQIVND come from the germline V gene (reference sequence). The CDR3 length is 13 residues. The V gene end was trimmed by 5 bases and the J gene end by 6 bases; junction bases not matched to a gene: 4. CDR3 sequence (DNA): TGTGCCAGTAGTTCCCGACAGGGGGCTGAAGCTTTCTTT. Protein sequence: CASSSRQGAEAFF.

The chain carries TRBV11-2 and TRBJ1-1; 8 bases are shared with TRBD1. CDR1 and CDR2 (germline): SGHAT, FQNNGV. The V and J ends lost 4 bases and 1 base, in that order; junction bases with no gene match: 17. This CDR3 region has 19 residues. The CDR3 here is CASSYRVASGGARNTEAFF. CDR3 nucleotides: TGTGCCAGCAGCTATAGAGTGGCCTCAGGGGGCGCGAGGAACACTGAAGCTTTCTTT.

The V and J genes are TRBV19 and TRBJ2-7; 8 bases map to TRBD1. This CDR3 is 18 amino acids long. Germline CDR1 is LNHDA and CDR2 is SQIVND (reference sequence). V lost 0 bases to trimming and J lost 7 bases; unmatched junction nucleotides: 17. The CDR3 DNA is TGTGCCAGTAGTATAGAAGGACAGGGAACCTACGGAGCGTGGGAGCAGTACTTC. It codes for CASSIEGQGTYGAWEQYF.

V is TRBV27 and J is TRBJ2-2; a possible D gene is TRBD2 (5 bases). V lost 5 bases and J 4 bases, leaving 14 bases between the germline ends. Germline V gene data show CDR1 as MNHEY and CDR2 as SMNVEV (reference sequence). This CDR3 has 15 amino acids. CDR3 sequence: CASSPLVGGTGELFF. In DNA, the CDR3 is TGTGCCAGCAGTCCCCTAGTTGGAGGCACCGGGGAGCTGTTTTTT.

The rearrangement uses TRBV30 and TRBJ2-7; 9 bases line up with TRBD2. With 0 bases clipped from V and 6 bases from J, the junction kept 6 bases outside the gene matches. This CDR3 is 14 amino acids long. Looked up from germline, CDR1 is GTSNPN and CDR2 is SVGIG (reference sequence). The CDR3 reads CAWSVSAGGGEQYF. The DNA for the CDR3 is TGTGCCTGGAGTGTAAGTGCGGGAGGGGGCGAGCAGTACTTC. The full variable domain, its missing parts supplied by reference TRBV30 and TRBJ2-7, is SQTIHQWPATLVQPVGSPLSLECTVEGTSNPNLYWYRQAAGRGLQLLFYSVGIGQISSEVPQNLSASRPQDRQFILSSKKLLLSDSGFYLCAWSVSAGGGEQYFGPGTRLTVT.

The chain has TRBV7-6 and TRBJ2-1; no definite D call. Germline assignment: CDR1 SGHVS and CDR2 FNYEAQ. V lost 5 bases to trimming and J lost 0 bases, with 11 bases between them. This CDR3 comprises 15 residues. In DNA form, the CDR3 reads TGTGCCAGCAGCCTACTACAAATCTCCTACAATGAGCAGTTCTTC. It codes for CASSLLQISYNEQFF.

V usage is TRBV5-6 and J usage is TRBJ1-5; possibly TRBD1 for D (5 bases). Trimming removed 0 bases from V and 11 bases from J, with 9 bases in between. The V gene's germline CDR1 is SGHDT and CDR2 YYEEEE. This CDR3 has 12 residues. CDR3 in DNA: TGTGCCAGCAGCTTGGTTCAGGGTTCCCAGCATTTT. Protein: CASSLVQGSQHF.